One sample yielded the 17 T cell receptor beta chains listed below, sequenced in a study of T cell responses to AZD1222 COVID-19 vaccine. The protocol was immunoSEQ multiplex PCR, while the TCRdb copy is restricted to in-frame clones and leaves out a portion. The data show fewer than 65,000 clones, 75% to 85% seen once. This specimen consisted of peripheral blood, obtained on day 0 of AZD1222 vaccination. The receptors originated from an adult in good health.

The rearrangement uses TRBV7-9 and TRBJ2-7; D is possibly TRBD1 (6 bases). CDR1 and CDR2 (germline): SEHNR, FQNEAQ (reference sequence). The CDR3 is made up of 14 amino acids. V lost 5 bases, J lost 3 bases, and 14 bases lay in between. The CDR3 loop is CASSGRGFNYEQYF. CDR3 bases: TGTGCCAGCAGCGGCAGGGGTTTTAACTACGAGCAGTACTTC.

This chain links TRBV7-9 with TRBJ2-7; D call uncertain. Germline CDR1 SEHNR, CDR2 FQNEAQ (reference sequence). With 5 bases removed from V and 2 bases from J, the gap between germline ends came to 13 bases. The CDR3 sequence is 14 residues long. The CDR3 protein is CASSRSVWPYEQYF. As DNA, the CDR3 is TGTGCCAGCAGCCGATCAGTGTGGCCCTACGAGCAGTACTTC.

The rearrangement uses TRBV7-9 and TRBJ2-3; 9 bases match TRBD2. V dropped 4 bases and J dropped 5; count of bases not matched to a gene: 10. The CDR3 sequence is 16 residues long. Germline CDR1 SEHNR, CDR2 FQNEAQ (reference sequence). The CDR3 protein is CASSSTGTSIGDTQYF. DNA of the CDR3: TGTGCCAGCAGCTCAACCGGGACTAGCATTGGAGATACGCAGTATTTT.

The J gene is TRBJ2-6, the V gene TRBV18, with D perhaps matching TRBD1 (6 bases). Germline lookup yields CDR1 KGHSH and CDR2 LQKENI. The CDR3 totals 15 residues. V was cut by 3 bases and J by 4 bases, with 10 bases left in between. The CDR3 loop is CASSPQGTGANVLTF. In DNA form, the CDR3 reads TGTGCCAGCTCACCCCAGGGGACCGGGGCCAACGTCCTGACTTTC.

This chain links TRBV28 with TRBJ1-6; D unresolved. V was shortened by 7 bases and J by 5 bases, with 12 bases between the two germline ends. Germline V gene sequence: CDR1 MDHEN, CDR2 SYDVKM. This CDR3 has 14 residues. CDR3 residues: CASKGSLNNSPLHF. The CDR3 DNA sequence: TGTGCCAGCAAAGGCAGTCTCAATAATTCACCCCTCCACTTT.

The rearrangement uses TRBV5-6 and TRBJ2-1; 7 bases match TRBD1. Trimming removed 4 bases from V and 6 bases from J; junction bases left unmatched: 13. CDR1 is SGHDT and CDR2 is YYEEEE in the germline V gene. CDR3 length: 16 residues. CDR3 DNA sequence: TGTGCCAGCAGCCTCGTTCCTCGGTCAGGGGGCAATGAGCAGTTCTTC. Protein: CASSLVPRSGGNEQFF.

This chain joins TRBV14 and TRBJ2-1; 7 nucleotides align to TRBD2. Germline V gene sequence: CDR1 SGHDN, CDR2 FVKESK. V trimming: 8 bases; J trimming: 9 bases; junction bases outside the gene matches: 7. This CDR3 comprises 12 residues. CDR3 sequence (DNA): TGTGCCAGCGGCTACGGGGGGAGTGAGCAGTTCTTC. This gives the protein CASGYGGSEQFF.

The CDR3 bases are TGTGCCAGCACTTACTCAGGGGGTGGGTATGGCTACACCTTC. Amino acids: CASTYSGGGYGYTF. J is TRBJ1-2 and V is TRBV28; 7 nucleotides match TRBD1. The germline gives CDR1 MDHEN, CDR2 SYDVKM. Trimming cost V 7 bases and J 5 bases; bases outside gene matches: 10. The CDR3 contains 14 residues.

The chain employs TRBV7-9 and TRBJ1-3, with a possible D match to TRBD1 (6 bases). Germline V CDR1 and CDR2: SEHNR, FQNEAQ (reference sequence). This CDR3 is built from 13 residues. V shed 4 bases and J shed 4 bases, with 8 bases lying between them. CDR3 residues: CASSSDRGNTIYF. The CDR3 DNA sequence: TGTGCCAGCAGCTCCGACAGGGGAAACACCATATATTTT.

This sequence joins TRBV5-1 and TRBJ1-1; D is uncertain. Trimming took 2 bases from V and 0 from J, leaving 5 bases between them. Germline V gene sequence: CDR1 SGHRS, CDR2 YFSETQ. The CDR3 has 13 amino acids. The CDR3 nucleotides are TGCGCCAGCAGCTTCAACATGAACACTGAAGCTTTCTTT. It yields the protein CASSFNMNTEAFF. The full variable domain, with the rest looked up from reference TRBV5-1 and TRBJ1-1, is KAGVTQTPRYLIKTRGQQVTLSCSPISGHRSVSWYQQTPGQGLQFLFEYFSETQRNKGNFPGRFSGRQFSNSRSEMNVSTLELGDSALYLCASSFNMNTEAFFGQGTRLTVV.

This clone was detected only once. This rearrangement joins TRBV10-3 to TRBJ2-2; D is ambiguous. The CDR3 is made up of 16 amino acids. With 0 bases removed from V and 4 bases from J, the gap between germline ends came to 12 bases. Germline V gene data show CDR1 as ENHRY and CDR2 as SYGVKD. The CDR3 region is CAISESGNVGTGELFF. The CDR3 nucleotides read TGTGCCATCAGTGAGTCTGGTAATGTAGGCACCGGGGAGCTGTTTTTT.

This chain uses TRBV12-3 or TRBV12-4 with TRBJ2-5; D gene uncertain. This CDR3 contains 11 residues. Trimming took 3 bases from V and 2 from J, leaving 1 base between them. The chain's CDR3 is CASSLQETQYF. CDR3 nucleotides: TGTGCCAGCAGTTTGCAAGAGACCCAGTACTTC.

The chain combines TRBV6-2 or TRBV6-3 with TRBJ1-1; a possible D gene is TRBD1 (5 bases). CDR1 is MNHEY, CDR2 SVGEGT, per germline. This CDR3 comprises 13 residues. The V end was cut by 2 bases, the J end by 5 bases, with 9 bases between. CDR3 in amino acids: CASSYPGHTEAFF. CDR3 in DNA: TGTGCCAGCAGTTACCCCGGACATACTGAAGCTTTCTTT.

The rearrangement links TRBV4-1 to TRBJ2-1, with D maybe TRBD1 (5 bases). The CDR3 has 14 residues. The V end was cut by 0 bases, the J end by 9 bases, with 12 bases between. The germline CDR1 and CDR2 sequences are MGHRA and YSYEKL. CDR3 residues: CASSQDGQGGEQFF. CDR3 DNA sequence: TGCGCCAGCAGCCAAGATGGCCAGGGCGGTGAGCAGTTCTTC.

The rearrangement links TRBV18 to TRBJ2-7, with D tentatively TRBD2 (5 bases). This CDR3 is 16 amino acids long. V was cut by 3 bases and J by 1 base, with 16 bases left in between. Germline CDR1 reads KGHSH; CDR2 reads LQKENI. For the CDR3, the DNA is TGTGCCAGCTCACCGACCGAGGGCTTGGGTTCCTACGAGCAGTACTTC. The encoded protein is CASSPTEGLGSYEQYF.

The chain links TRBV27 to TRBJ2-3; 7 bases agree with TRBD1. The CDR3 spans 19 residues. Germline trimming cut 5 bases from V and 4 bases from J; bases unmatched to any gene: 21. From germline, CDR1 is MNHEY and CDR2 SMNVEV (reference sequence). In nucleotides, the CDR3 is TGTGCCAGCAGTCGTTTGACGGAAATGACAGGGAACCTTGCAGATACGCAGTATTTT. It encodes CASSRLTEMTGNLADTQYF.

The chain links TRBV19 to TRBJ1-3; D not certain. The CDR3 is made up of 15 amino acids. The V end lost 5 bases, the J end lost 4 bases, and 15 bases lay between the germline ends. CDR1 LNHDA and CDR2 SQIVND come from the germline V gene (reference sequence). The CDR3 DNA sequence: TGTGCCAGTAGTCCTCGCCCGAATTTCGGAAACACCATATATTTT. Residues: CASSPRPNFGNTIYF.